This T cell receptor (beta chain) was observed in a study of neoadjuvant anti-PD-1 for oral cavity cancer. The overall study: Non-progressing patients received a fourth nivolumab dose near day 43, then surgery on days 50-56.

The CDR3 contains 17 residues. The germline V gene has CDR1 MNHEY and CDR2 SMNVEV (reference sequence). Trimming took 3 bases from V and 2 from J; bases not matched to a gene: 9. Generated by immunoSEQ multiplex PCR, the TCRdb table keeps only in-frame clones and is missing some. The table has 15,000 to 20,000 clones, approximately 70% seen once. This clone has only a few counts. These newly diagnosed stage II-IVA oral cavity squamous cell carcinoma patients had no prior systemic or radiation treatment. Cohort: HPV-negative, locally advanced oral cavity squamous cell carcinoma patients. This receptor was obtained from a person aged 35-79 years with oral cavity squamous cell carcinoma. The V call is TRBV27, the J call TRBJ2-3; 9 nucleotides match TRBD2. This sample comprised PBMCs, obtained before nivolumab (anti-PD-1) treatment. This chain's CDR3 is CASSFLGLAGYTDTQYF. In DNA, the CDR3 is TGTGCCAGCAGTTTCCTTGGGCTAGCGGGATACACAGATACGCAGTATTTT.